This T cell receptor beta chain was captured in a study of type 1 and type 2 diabetes patients. Study context: Sequencing for the whole study yielded 18,976,912 paired-end reads.

Study findings and constraints: Type 1 diabetes repertoires were significantly less diverse than type 2 diabetes ones.

All diabetic donors were classified as either type 1 or type 2 diabetes. About 10 milliliters of peripheral blood were drawn from each donor. For this clonotype: As yet, its antigen is unknown.

Amplification started from genomic DNA. Multiplex PCR with 30 forward and 13 reverse primers amplified the TCR beta CDR3. TCRdb redid the calling of the multiplex PCR reads with MiXCR, one entry per CDR3 protein. Here the sample spans about 270,000 distinct CDR3 sequences, 40% to 50% being singletons. Trimming cost V 0 bases and J 0 bases, with 12 bases left between them. The germline V gene has CDR1 SGHTS and CDR2 YDEGEE. The CDR3 length is 16 residues. This rearrangement joins TRBV5-8 to TRBJ1-1; D ambiguous. The TCR originated in a man between 18 and 35 years old with type 2 diabetes. What was sequenced was peripheral blood mononuclear cells (PBMCs). The CDR3 region has the DNA TGTGCCAGCAGCTTGGGCGGAGCTACTATGAACACTGAAGCTTTCTTT. It translates to CASSLGGATMNTEAFF.